This T cell receptor beta chain was recovered during a study of OX40 agonist ivuxolimab in advanced cancers. At the level of the whole study: Ivuxolimab was a fully human IgG2 agonistic monoclonal antibody targeting the costimulatory receptor OX40 (CD134). Among the roughly 50 dose-escalation patients, some 19 had hepatocellular carcinoma, about 15 melanoma, 9 renal cell carcinoma and 9 head and neck cancer. In the dose-escalation cohort, more than 75% of patients were male, and the mean age was approximately 60 years, with a range of roughly 23 to 85. Intravenous ivuxolimab was administered to patients every 2 weeks at six dose levels: 0.01, 0.1, 0.3, 1.5, 3 and 10 mg/kg. Partial responses occurred in three dose-escalation patients: two with cutaneous melanoma and one with hepatocellular carcinoma. Patients were allowed to have had prior anti-PD-1, anti-PD-L1 or anti-CTLA-4 therapy, and around 37% of the dose-escalation patients had previously received checkpoint inhibitors. The paper covers the monotherapy dose-escalation part of the phase I ivuxolimab trial, which included N = 52 patients. Peripheral TCRbeta sequencing was intended to test whether TCR sequence diversity was altered and clonal T-cell expansion was caused by ivuxolimab.

With respect to this clone: Its antigen is unknown. Nothing much larger sits one base from this clone, and base qualities are not available.

The germline V gene provides CDR1 SGHRS and CDR2 YFSETQ. The junction shows trimming of 4 bases on V and 4 bases on J, and the gene matches do not reach 9 bases of it. The CDR3 sequence holds 16 residues, the cysteine and phenylalanine included. The retained sequence is limited to the CDR3, 48 bases, with the frame set at the first base. Paper-wide results and their limitations: The antigen specificity of the peripheral T cells that underwent clonal expansion was not determined. After ivuxolimab, CD8+ T cells had more expanded clones than CD4+ T cells on average. At doses from 0.1 to 3.0 mg/kg, clonal expansion was seen in both CD4+ and CD8+ blood T cells between baseline and week 6. Low levels of normalized T-cell clonal expansion were also shown by some nonresponding patients. In the 0.1-3.0 mg/kg groups, partial responders were among the patients with the lowest normalized peripheral clonal expansion, particularly in CD8+ T cells.

Genomic DNA was extracted from sorted cells for sequencing of the TCRbeta CDR3 region. The immunoSEQ Assay was used for sequencing of TCRbeta CDR3 regions. The immuneACCESS repertoire file appears here via TCRdb, limited to in-frame rearrangements. These files lack a portion of the clones; in checked studies, under half of the deficit traces to unresolved V genes, and the cause of the others is not known. The sample table lists approximately 65,000 clones, more than 70% of them with a count of one. The ten biggest clones cover 0.85% to 1.2% of the sample. Patients with a history of autoimmune disease or receiving systemic immunosuppression were excluded from the trial. In every dose cohort, peripheral blood was drawn for TCR sequencing at baseline, cycle 4 day 1, and cycle 7 day 1. The samples were drawn from a first-in-human, open-label, multicenter phase I dose-escalation trial of ivuxolimab. The trial enrolled adults with locally advanced or metastatic head and neck squamous cell, hepatocellular, melanoma or renal cell carcinoma. Before TCR sequencing, CD4+ T cells and CD8+ T cells were sorted from peripheral blood as separate populations.

The sequence was obtained from an adult with an advanced solid tumor such as melanoma, head and neck, liver or kidney cancer. The chain is assembled from TRBV5-1 and TRBJ2-3, with 10 middle bases fitting TRBD1. The material sequenced was CD4+ or CD8+ T cells sorted from blood, taken in a trial of the OX40 agonist ivuxolimab. The CDR3: CASSHGQGGYADTQYF. The DNA reads TGCGCCAGCAGCCACGGACAGGGGGGTTATGCAGATACGCAGTATTTT.